The 6 T cell receptor beta chains reported below all come from one sample, sequenced in a study of spatial heterogeneity in lung cancer. Time point defined: sample taken at primary tumor resection. MiXCR was run by TCRdb on the 5' RACE reads, yielding one entry per CDR3 protein. The data hold more than 950 distinct CDR3 sequences, with less than 15% observed a single time. The sample consisted of normal lung tissue next to the tumor, taken at surgery. The receptors shown here come from a female donor with early-stage non-small cell lung cancer.

Comments on this clonotype: This beta chain was picked up by a library intended for alpha chains and is off target, so its count carries little meaning. The chain is built from TRBV7-2 and TRBJ2-4; 8 nucleotides agree with TRBD2. The junction had 14 bases not matched to a gene; V was cut back by 2 bases and J by 5 bases. The CDR3 consists of 18 residues. From germline, CDR1 is SGHTA and CDR2 FQGNSA. Written as DNA, the CDR3 is TGTGCCAGCAGCTTATGGCGACTAAGCGGGGGTCCTCAAAACATTCAGTACTTC. This codes for CASSLWRLSGGPQNIQYF. The variable domain in full, with the rest retrieved from reference TRBV7-2 and TRBJ2-4, is GAGVSQSPSNKVTEKGKDVELRCDPISGHTALYWYRQSLGQGLEFLIYFQGNSAPDKSGLPSDRFSAERTGGSVSTLTIQRTQQEDSAVYLCASSLWRLSGGPQNIQYFGAGTRLSVL.

A note on this clonotype: Since the library was made to target alpha chains, this beta chain is a stray read and its abundance is not meaningful. The V gene is TRBV10-3, the J gene TRBJ2-2; TRBD1 matches 8 bases. Germline trimming cut 11 bases from V and 4 bases from J; bases unmatched to any gene: 12. This CDR3 is built from 15 residues. Germline values: CDR1 ENHRY, CDR2 SYGVKD. In nucleotides, the CDR3 is TGTGCCTCTAAAATCGGACAGGGAGGCACCGGGGAGCTGTTTTTT. Protein sequence: CASKIGQGGTGELFF.

This clonotype ranks as medium-sized (0.01 to 0.1%). This beta chain lies outside the target of a library built for alpha chains; its clone size means little. The CDR3 reads CASSSWLLAGNNEQFF. In DNA, the CDR3 is TGTGCCAGCAGCTCGTGGTTACTAGCGGGGAACAATGAGCAGTTCTTC. The chain uses TRBV5-6 and TRBJ2-1, with 10 bases matching TRBD2. The ends lost 3 bases at V and 5 bases at J; junction bases unmatched: 8. CDR3 length: 16 residues. Germline V gene sequence: CDR1 SGHDT, CDR2 YYEEEE.

This clonotype is deemed large (0.1 to 1%). This beta chain is a stray read from a library made for alpha chains; its abundance is not meaningful. The CDR3 protein is CASSWGGQGADTQYF. DNA for the CDR3: TGTGCCAGCAGCTGGGGCGGGCAGGGCGCAGATACGCAGTATTTT. This rearrangement joins TRBV7-2 to TRBJ2-3; D tentatively reads TRBD1 or TRBD2 (5 bases each). This CDR3 contains 15 residues. Germline loops: CDR1 SGHTA, CDR2 FQGNSA. The V end lost 4 bases, the J end lost 4 bases, and 15 bases lay between the germline ends. The full variable domain, completed using reference TRBV7-2 and TRBJ2-3, is GAGVSQSPSNKVTEKGKDVELRCDPISGHTALYWYRQSLGQGLEFLIYFQGNSAPDKSGLPSDRFSAERTGGSVSTLTIQRTQQEDSAVYLCASSWGGQGADTQYFGPGTRLTVL.

As regards this clonotype: This beta chain represents an off-target read in a library built for alpha chains; its size is of limited meaning. The rearrangement links TRBV25-1 to TRBJ2-1; 10 nucleotides line up with TRBD1. The CDR3 is 14 amino acids. Germline V lookup: CDR1 MGHDK, CDR2 SYGVNS. V trimming: 0 bases; J trimming: 16 bases; junction bases outside the gene matches: 9. The CDR3 nucleotides read TGTGCCAGCAGTGAATATTTCCCCGACAGGGGGCTTTTCTTC. Translated: CASSEYFPDRGLFF.

By sample share, this clonotype is medium-sized. This beta chain is a stray sequence in a library constructed for alpha chains; its clone size is not meaningful. The chain recombines TRBV2 with TRBJ2-2; TRBD1 is a possible D gene (7 bases). CDR1 is SNHLY and CDR2 is FYNNEI in the germline V gene. Deletions cut 5 bases from V and 7 bases from J, with 14 bases between. The CDR3 is made up of 14 amino acids. The CDR3 DNA is TGTGCCAGCAGTAAGGACAGGCGGGGCGGGGAGCTGTTTTTT. Translating gives CASSKDRRGGELFF.